The 27 T cell receptor beta chains below were found in one sample sequenced in a study of regulatory T cells in long-lasting Graves disease. Assembly of TCR beta libraries relied on iRepertoire HTBI primers together with Arm-PCR of CDR3 regions. TCRdb ran MiXCR on the multiplex PCR reads and lists one entry per CDR3 protein. The table has about 530,000 distinct CDR3 sequences, more than 15% seen once; the top ten hold roughly 25%. Time point meaning: newly diagnosed GD, antithyroid drugs for less than 3 months. PBMCs provided the RNA from which the TCR library was made. These data were also filed under a second study, of T cells in Graves' hyperthyroidism and ophthalmopathy.

The sample was peripheral blood mononuclear cells (PBMCs), taken at new diagnosis, from a patient treated with antithyroid drugs. Receptor source: a woman aged 40 to 65 with Graves disease.

The genes are TRBV13 and TRBJ2-7; D is perhaps TRBD2 (6 bases). The CDR3 extends over 13 amino acids. CDR1 and CDR2 from the germline V gene are PRHDT and FYEKMQ (reference sequence). Trimming cost V 5 bases and J 7 bases, with 15 bases left between them. The CDR3 sequence: CASSHSGAGEQYF. CDR3 DNA sequence: TGTGCCAGCAGCCACTCCGGGGCGGGGGAGCAGTACTTC.

This clonotype showed up many times. The genes are TRBV7-2 and TRBJ2-7, with 9 bases fitting TRBD1. Per the germline V gene, CDR1 is SGHTA and CDR2 is FQGNSA. The CDR3 runs to 14 residues. The V segment lost 4 bases and the J segment 4 bases; nucleotides outside the gene matches: 5. The CDR3 DNA is TGTGCCAGCAGCTCCCGGACAGGGGTGTACGAGCAGTACTTC. This translates into CASSSRTGVYEQYF.

The chain combines TRBV14 with TRBJ1-6; D might be TRBD1 (5 bases). With 4 bases removed from V and 6 bases from J, the gap between germline ends came to 13 bases. The CDR3 has 15 residues. Germline V gene sequence: CDR1 SGHDN, CDR2 FVKESK. The CDR3 DNA reads TGTGCCAGCAGCCCCTTCGGGACCGGTAATTCACCCCTCCACTTT. The encoded protein is CASSPFGTGNSPLHF.

As to this clonotype: This clone may be a read error of a much larger clone one base away. CDR3 coding DNA: TGTTCTAGTGGTGACACAGGAACTGGAAACACCATATATTTT. Translation gives CSSGDTGTGNTIYF. The rearrangement joins TRBV12-5 to TRBJ1-3; TRBD1 might be the D (5 bases). The CDR3 totals 14 residues. Germline V lookup: CDR1 LGHNT, CDR2 FRNRAP.

The chain uses TRBV27 and TRBJ2-2; tentatively, D is TRBD2 (5 bases). Germline CDR1 reads MNHEY; CDR2 reads SMNVEV (reference sequence). This CDR3 is built from 16 residues. Trimming cost V 3 bases and J 3 bases, with 14 bases left between them. For the CDR3, the DNA is TGTGCCAGCAGTTTCCTGGGAGTGGGCGACACCGGGGAGCTGTTTTTT. Amino acid sequence: CASSFLGVGDTGELFF.

This clonotype was detected ten times or more. The chain links TRBV5-4 to TRBJ2-1; 10 positions match TRBD2. Unmatched junction bases numbered 4, after V lost 7 bases and J lost 0 bases. The V gene's germline CDR1 is SGHNT and CDR2 YYREEE (reference sequence). The CDR3 spans 15 residues. CDR3 sequence: CASEAGGSSYNEQFF. The CDR3 DNA follows: TGTGCCAGCGAAGCGGGGGGGAGCTCCTACAATGAGCAGTTCTTC.

The rearrangement joins TRBV29-1 to TRBJ1-2, with no clear D. Germline assignment: CDR1 SQVTM and CDR2 ANQGSEA. CDR3 length: 14 amino acids. Trimming removed 4 bases from V and 6 bases from J, with 18 bases in between. The CDR3 spells CSVVFKGEGNGYTF. Written as DNA, the CDR3 is TGCAGCGTTGTTTTCAAGGGTGAGGGTAATGGCTACACCTTC.

This clonotype has only a few counts. The rearrangement links TRBV9 to TRBJ2-2; 16 bases line up with TRBD2. The germline V gene encodes CDR1 SGDLS and CDR2 YYNGEE. The CDR3 totals 17 residues. J lost 7 bases, V lost 4 bases, and 7 bases had no gene match. CDR3 loop: CASSPGTSGGAIGELFF. DNA for the CDR3: TGTGCCAGCAGCCCAGGGACTAGCGGGGGGGCCATCGGGGAGCTGTTTTTT. Complete variable domain (other parts from reference TRBV9 and TRBJ2-2): DSGVTQTPKHLITATGQRVTLRCSPRSGDLSVYWYQQSLDQGLQFLIQYYNGEERAKGNILERFSAQQFPDLHSELNLSSLELGDSALYFCASSPGTSGGAIGELFFGEGSRLTVL.

The V call is TRBV7-3, the J call TRBJ1-1; D perhaps matches TRBD1 (5 bases). CDR3 length: 16 amino acids. Germline V lookup: CDR1 SGHTA, CDR2 FQGTGA. Trimming removed 4 bases at V and 1 base at J, with 16 bases between. CDR3 DNA: TGTGCCAGCAGCTCCCCGGGGGGGGGAGGGAACACTGAAGCTTTCTTT. Residues: CASSSPGGGGNTEAFF.

This clonotype was recorded many times. The chain couples TRBV30 to TRBJ2-3; 12 bases are shared with TRBD2. Germline assignment: CDR1 GTSNPN and CDR2 SVGIG (reference sequence). V was clipped by 0 bases and J by 5 bases; unmatched bases: 0. The CDR3 extends over 14 amino acids. This CDR3 is CAWSVTSGGDTQYF. The CDR3 DNA follows: TGTGCCTGGAGTGTGACTAGCGGGGGAGATACGCAGTATTTT.

At least ten counts were recorded for this clonotype. The chain recombines TRBV2 with TRBJ2-7, with a weak D call TRBD1 (6 bases). The V and J ends lost 4 bases and 1 base respectively, with 11 bases between them. In germline, CDR1 is SNHLY, CDR2 FYNNEI. This CDR3 has 14 residues. This chain's CDR3 is CASSVRDKSYEQYF. CDR3 DNA sequence: TGTGCCAGCAGTGTCCGGGACAAGTCCTACGAGCAGTACTTC.

This clonotype has more than one count but fewer than ten. CDR3 nucleotide sequence: TGTGCCAGCAGCTTGTACAAGCGGGGGGGCCAGGATGAGCAGTTCTTC. Translated, it gives CASSLYKRGGQDEQFF. The gene calls are TRBV5-5 and TRBJ2-1, with TRBD2 matching over 10 bases. The ends lost 1 base at V and 8 bases at J; junction bases unmatched: 9. Per germline, CDR1 SGHKS and CDR2 YYEKEE (reference sequence). The CDR3 length is 16 residues.

This clonotype occurred a few times. This sequence joins TRBV30 and TRBJ2-5; 11 bases match TRBD2. Germline V gene sequence: CDR1 GTSNPN, CDR2 SVGIG (reference sequence). This CDR3 spans 16 amino acids. With 0 bases clipped from V and 4 bases from J, the junction kept 7 bases outside the gene matches. This CDR3 is CAWSVPLAGGPETQYF. Written as DNA, the CDR3 is TGTGCCTGGAGTGTACCGTTAGCGGGGGGGCCAGAGACCCAGTACTTC.

This clonotype was seen at least ten times. This CDR3 reads CASSLSGTGWEKLFF. The CDR3 DNA sequence: TGTGCCAGCAGTTTATCCGGGACAGGGTGGGAAAAACTGTTTTTT. The chain combines TRBV12-3 or TRBV12-4 with TRBJ1-4; 9 bases map to TRBD1. Trimming removed 2 bases from V and 8 bases from J; junction bases left unmatched: 6. The CDR3 totals 15 residues.

This chain joins TRBV5-5 and TRBJ1-1, with D possibly matching TRBD1 (5 bases). Germline CDR1 reads SGHKS; CDR2 reads YYEKEE (reference sequence). V was trimmed by 2 bases and J by 4 bases, leaving 15 bases between them. CDR3 length: 15 amino acids. The DNA of the CDR3 is TGTGCCAGCAGCTTACAACCAGGAGGGGCCACTGAAGCTTTCTTT. It is translated as CASSLQPGGATEAFF.

This chain joins TRBV25-1 and TRBJ2-3; 11 bases are a match to TRBD2. This CDR3 has 19 amino acids. Germline V gene lookup returns CDR1 MGHDK and CDR2 SYGVNS. The V and J ends lost 3 bases and 4 bases, in that order; junction bases with no gene match: 15. CDR3 sequence reads: CASSDSPRLAGGWADTQYF. The CDR3 DNA sequence: TGTGCCAGCAGTGATTCGCCCAGGCTAGCGGGGGGTTGGGCAGATACGCAGTATTTT.

Concerning this clonotype: A much larger clone sits a single nucleotide away, making a read error possible. DNA of the CDR3: TGTGCCAGCAGCCAAGGGCAGGGACCGAACACTGAAGCTTCCTTT. This encodes CASSQGQGPNTEASF. The chain recombines TRBV3-1 with TRBJ1-1; D is perhaps TRBD1 (5 bases). Germline V gives CDR1 LGHDT, CDR2 YNNKEL (reference sequence). The CDR3 covers 15 residues. Combining the CDR3 with reference TRBV3-1 and TRBJ1-1 gives the whole variable domain DTAVSQTPKYLVTQMGNDKSIKCEQNLGHDTMYWYKQDSKKFLKIMFSYNNKELIINETVPNRFSPKSPDKAHLNLHINSLELGDSAVYFCASSQGQGPNTEASFGQGTRLTVV.

This clonotype was observed a few times. This chain uses TRBV4-1 with TRBJ1-5, with a possible D match to TRBD1 (5 bases). This CDR3 is built from 15 residues. Germline V gene sequence: CDR1 MGHRA, CDR2 YSYEKL. Trimming took off 1 base at V and 0 bases at J, with 7 bases between the two ends. The CDR3 is CASSQGQNSNQPQHF. CDR3 nucleotides: TGCGCCAGCAGCCAAGGACAGAATAGCAATCAGCCCCAGCATTTT.

This clonotype was recorded a few times. The rearrangement joins TRBV2 to TRBJ2-2; maybe TRBD1 (6 bases). The V gene's germline CDR1 is SNHLY and CDR2 FYNNEI. The CDR3 is 15 residues long. The germline V and J ends were trimmed by 6 bases and 8 bases, with 19 bases remaining between them. The CDR3 spells CASRKRDNGAGELFF. The DNA for the CDR3 is TGTGCCAGCAGAAAACGGGACAACGGGGCTGGGGAGCTGTTTTTT.

This clonotype was seen a handful of times. This CDR3 reads CAIKAGAGYGNTIYF. In DNA, the CDR3 is TGTGCCATCAAGGCCGGAGCCGGGTATGGAAACACCATATATTTT. The J gene is TRBJ1-3, the V gene TRBV10-3, with D hard to call. The V end lost 7 bases, the J end lost 3 bases, and 16 bases lay between the germline ends. CDR3 length equals 15 residues. Germline V gene data show CDR1 as ENHRY and CDR2 as SYGVKD.

This clonotype was seen many times. V is TRBV20-1 and J is TRBJ2-1; weak D call: TRBD2 (6 bases). Trimming shortened V by 4 bases and J by 7 bases, and 11 bases separated the two germline ends. The CDR3 spans 12 residues. CDR1 DFQATT and CDR2 SNEGSKA come from the germline V gene (reference sequence). The CDR3 loop is CSATTTRNEQFF. Written as DNA, the CDR3 is TGCAGTGCTACGACGACTAGGAATGAGCAGTTCTTC.

The sample holds many counts of this clonotype. This chain links TRBV3-1 with TRBJ1-1; possibly TRBD1 for D (5 bases). Germline V CDR1 and CDR2: LGHDT, YNNKEL (reference sequence). V lost 4 bases, J lost 3 bases, and 18 bases lay in between. This CDR3 has 16 residues. CDR3 residues: CASSRGWGSPHTEAFF. CDR3 DNA: TGTGCCAGCAGCCGAGGGTGGGGGTCTCCCCACACTGAAGCTTTCTTT.

The chain uses TRBV19 and TRBJ1-2; 9 bases align to TRBD1. This CDR3 has 14 amino acids. CDR1 LNHDA and CDR2 SQIVND come from the germline V gene (reference sequence). J was trimmed by 3 bases and V by 7 bases; bases with no gene match: 6. This chain's CDR3 is CASTRDRGDYGYTF. The CDR3 bases are TGTGCCAGTACCCGCGACAGGGGGGACTATGGCTACACCTTC.

This clonotype was found a few times. This rearrangement joins TRBV5-4 to TRBJ2-3, with TRBD2 matching over 8 bases. The CDR3 is 16 residues long. The trim removed 4 bases at V and 2 bases at J, leaving 9 bases unmatched. Germline-derived CDR1 and CDR2 are SGHNT and YYREEE (reference sequence). CDR3 loop: CASSTFLAGYTDTQYF. CDR3 coding DNA: TGTGCCAGCAGCACATTTTTAGCGGGGTACACAGATACGCAGTATTTT.

At least ten counts were recorded for this clonotype. The CDR3 loop reads CASGTKTGGRNTEAFF. In DNA form, the CDR3 reads TGTGCTAGTGGCACCAAAACAGGGGGAAGGAACACTGAAGCTTTCTTT. This rearrangement joins TRBV12-5 to TRBJ1-1; 8 bases line up with TRBD1. CDR3 size: 16 residues. Germline V gene sequence: CDR1 LGHNT, CDR2 FRNRAP. Losses at the gene ends were 6 bases for V and 1 base for J; bases not matched to a gene: 10.

This sequence joins TRBV19 and TRBJ2-1, with TRBD2 identical over 12 bases. The trim removed 4 bases at V and 10 bases at J, leaving 2 bases unmatched. Per the germline V gene, CDR1 is LNHDA and CDR2 is SQIVND (reference sequence). The CDR3 is made up of 13 amino acids. Here the CDR3 DNA reads TGTGCCAGTAGTACTAGCGGGGGGGGCGAGCAGTTCTTC. The encoded protein is CASSTSGGGEQFF.

This clonotype has ten or more counts. The chain is built from TRBV11-3 and TRBJ1-1, with D possibly being TRBD1 (6 bases). V lost 6 bases and J 5 bases, leaving 10 bases between the germline ends. The CDR3 loop spans 12 amino acids. CDR1 SGHNT and CDR2 YENEEA come from the germline V gene. The CDR3 DNA sequence: TGTGCCAGCAGTGAGCAGGGGACTGAAGCTTTCTTT. Amino acids: CASSEQGTEAFF.